This T cell receptor beta chain was recovered during a study of molecular identifiers for immune sequencing clone quantification. TCRdb re-called the PCR reads through MiXCR, storing one row per CDR3 protein. The sample yields about 100,000 distinct CDR3 sequences, around 33% seen once. V dropped 2 bases and J dropped 5 bases, with 9 bases sitting between them. Germline V gives CDR1 MDHEN, CDR2 SYDVKM. The CDR3 is 13 residues long. The study's findings and limits: The sizes of highly expanded clones could be underestimated when identical TCR molecules share a barcode.

This clonotype was seen repeatedly, ten times or more. What it binds is unknown. Libraries for naive CD8 T cells, which were made from about 19,000 to 1,100,000 sorted cells, drew on 10%, 30% or 50% of the RNA. Sorting defined naive CD8 T cells as CD8+CD4-CCR7+CD45RA+. This receptor was identified in a human donor in good health. Some libraries in this study had Jurkat cell RNA spiked in. The sequenced sample consisted of naive CD8+ T cells from blood, with Jurkat cell RNA spiked in. Subset denoted: FACS-sorted CD8+CD4-CCR7+CD45RA+ naive T cells. The rearrangement links TRBV28 to TRBJ2-5; D gene uncertain. CDR3: CASSLELGETQYF. The CDR3 DNA reads TGTGCCAGCAGTTTAGAACTGGGGGAGACCCAGTACTTC.